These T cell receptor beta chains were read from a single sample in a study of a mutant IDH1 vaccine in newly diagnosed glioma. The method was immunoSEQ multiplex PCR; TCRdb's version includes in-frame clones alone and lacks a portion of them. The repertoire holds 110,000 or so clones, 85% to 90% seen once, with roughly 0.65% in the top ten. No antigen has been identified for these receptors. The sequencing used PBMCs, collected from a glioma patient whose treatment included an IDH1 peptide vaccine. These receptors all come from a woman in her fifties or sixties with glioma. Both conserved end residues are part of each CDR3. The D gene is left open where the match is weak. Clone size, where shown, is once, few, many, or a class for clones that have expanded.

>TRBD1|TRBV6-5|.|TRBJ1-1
CASSLRTGEDEAFF
TGTGCCAGCAGTCTAAGGACAGGGGAAGATGAAGCTTTCTTT
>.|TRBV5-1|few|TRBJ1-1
CASSSDGANREAFF
TGCGCCAGCAGCTCGGACGGGGCGAACCGTGAAGCTTTCTTT
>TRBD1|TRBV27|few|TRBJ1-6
CASSLGQAYGSPLHF
TGTGCCAGCAGTTTGGGACAGGCGTACGGTTCACCCCTCCACTTT
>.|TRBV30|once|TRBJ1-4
CAWTSGAQSGATNEKLFF
TGTGCCTGGACATCCGGAGCCCAGTCGGGGGCAACTAATGAAAAACTGTTTTTT
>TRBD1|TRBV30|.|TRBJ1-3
CAWSVQGAGNTIYF
TGTGCCTGGAGTGTACAGGGGGCGGGAAACACCATATATTTT
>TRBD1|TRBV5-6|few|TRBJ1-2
CASTPRDRGLNGYTF
TGTGCCAGCACCCCCAGAGACAGGGGGTTAAATGGCTACACCTTC
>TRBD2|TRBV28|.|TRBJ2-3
CAGAGAFPDTQYF
TGTGCCGGGGCGGGAGCCTTTCCAGATACGCAGTATTTT
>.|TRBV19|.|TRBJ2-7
CASSIRTSTYEQYF
TGTGCCAGTAGTATTCGGACATCCACCTACGAGCAGTACTTC
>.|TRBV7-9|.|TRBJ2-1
CASSSGLSSYNEQFF
TGTGCCAGCAGCTCGGGACTCAGCTCCTACAATGAGCAGTTCTTC
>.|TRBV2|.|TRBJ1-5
CASSAQGTQPQHF
TGTGCCAGCAGTGCACAGGGAACTCAGCCCCAGCATTTT
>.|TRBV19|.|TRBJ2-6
CASSWGAGANVLTF
TGTGCCAGTAGTTGGGGGGCTGGGGCCAACGTCCTGACTTTC
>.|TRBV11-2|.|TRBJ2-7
CASSLLGRQERYEQYF
TGTGCCAGCAGCTTATTGGGGCGGCAGGAACGCTACGAGCAGTACTTC
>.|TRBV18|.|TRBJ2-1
CASSPPLAMSSYNEQFF
TGTGCCAGCTCACCACCCCTAGCGATGAGCTCCTACAATGAGCAGTTCTTC
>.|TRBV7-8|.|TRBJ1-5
CASSLAGTGGSNQPQHF
TGTGCCAGCAGCTTAGCGGGGACGGGAGGCAGCAATCAGCCCCAGCATTTT
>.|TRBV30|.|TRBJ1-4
CAWSPIGPTNEKLFF
TGTGCCTGGAGTCCAATCGGACCAACTAATGAAAAACTGTTTTTT
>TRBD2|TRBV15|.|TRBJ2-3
CATSRVGLAGPGGTDTQYF
TGTGCCACCAGCAGAGTCGGACTAGCGGGTCCCGGAGGGACAGATACGCAGTATTTT
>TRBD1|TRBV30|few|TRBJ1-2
CAWSRDRPYGYTF
TGTGCCTGGAGTAGGGACAGGCCCTATGGCTACACCTTC
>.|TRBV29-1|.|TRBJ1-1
CSAGDQPLNTEAFF
TGCAGCGCCGGGGACCAACCTCTGAACACTGAAGCTTTCTTT
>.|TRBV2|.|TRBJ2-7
CASRVGGYEQYF
TGTGCCAGCAGAGTGGGAGGTTACGAGCAGTACTTC
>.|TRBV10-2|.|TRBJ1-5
CASSEVDNQPQHF
TGCGCCAGCAGTGAGGTTGATAATCAGCCCCAGCATTTT
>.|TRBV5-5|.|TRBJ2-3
CASSLWSSTDTQYF
TGTGCCAGCAGCTTGTGGTCCTCCACAGATACGCAGTATTTT
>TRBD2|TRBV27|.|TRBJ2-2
CASSRGGPDTGELFF
TGTGCCAGCAGTCGCGGGGGTCCGGACACCGGGGAGCTGTTTTTT
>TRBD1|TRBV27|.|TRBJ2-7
CASRRQGALSYEQYF
TGTGCCAGCCGAAGACAGGGGGCCCTCTCCTACGAGCAGTACTTC
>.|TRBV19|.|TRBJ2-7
CASSTDPGVGDEQYF
TGTGCCAGTAGTACGGACCCCGGAGTTGGGGACGAGCAGTACTTC
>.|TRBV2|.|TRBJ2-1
CASSVRQGGVREQFF
TGTGCCAGCAGTGTCCGGCAGGGGGGAGTTCGTGAGCAGTTCTTC
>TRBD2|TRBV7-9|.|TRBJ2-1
CASRKTLAGSEYNEQFF
TGTGCCAGCAGGAAAACATTAGCGGGATCGGAGTACAATGAGCAGTTCTTC
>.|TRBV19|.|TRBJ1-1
CASSIADRLMNTEAFF
TGTGCCAGTAGTATTGCGGACAGACTCATGAACACTGAAGCTTTCTTT
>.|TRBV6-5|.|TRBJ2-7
CASSRADAQYF
TGTGCCAGCAGTCGGGCCGACGCGCAGTACTTC
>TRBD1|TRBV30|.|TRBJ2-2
CAWSSGQGREISNTGELFF
TGTGCCTGGAGTAGCGGACAGGGTAGGGAGATATCGAACACCGGGGAGCTGTTTTTT
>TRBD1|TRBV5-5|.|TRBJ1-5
CASSQRDRGGQPQHF
TGTGCCAGCAGCCAACGGGACAGGGGCGGTCAGCCCCAGCATTTT
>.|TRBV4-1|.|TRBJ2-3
CASSRGGDGTDTQYF
TGCGCCAGCAGCCGTGGAGGGGACGGCACAGATACGCAGTATTTT
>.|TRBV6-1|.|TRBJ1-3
CASSPRTSSGNTIYF
TGTGCCAGCAGTCCTCGCACCAGCTCTGGAAACACCATATATTTT
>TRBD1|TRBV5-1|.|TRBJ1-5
CASSPGQGNQPQHF
TGCGCCAGCAGCCCGGGACAGGGGAATCAGCCCCAGCATTTT
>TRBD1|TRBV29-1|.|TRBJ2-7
CSVEEGQGAYEQYF
TGCAGCGTTGAAGAGGGACAGGGGGCTTACGAGCAGTACTTC